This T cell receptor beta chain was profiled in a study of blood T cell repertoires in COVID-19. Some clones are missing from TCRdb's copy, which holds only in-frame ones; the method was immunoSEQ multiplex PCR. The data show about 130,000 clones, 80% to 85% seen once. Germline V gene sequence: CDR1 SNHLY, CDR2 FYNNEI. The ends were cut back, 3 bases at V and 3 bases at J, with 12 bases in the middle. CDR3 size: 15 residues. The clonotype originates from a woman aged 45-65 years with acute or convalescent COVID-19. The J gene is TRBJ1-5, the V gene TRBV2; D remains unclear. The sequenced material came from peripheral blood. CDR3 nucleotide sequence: TGTGCCAGCAGTGAGTCACAGCTGGTCAATCAGCCCCAGCATTTT. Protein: CASSESQLVNQPQHF.